Following are 15 T cell receptor beta chains from one sample sequenced in a study of blood T cell repertoires in COVID-19. Sequencing was performed with immunoSEQ multiplex PCR; in TCRdb, only in-frame clones are kept and a portion is missing. The data hold roughly 140,000 clones, with roughly 84% observed a single time. The specimen sequenced was peripheral blood. The receptors originated from a man between 65 and 80 years old with acute or convalescent COVID-19.

V and J are TRBV28 and TRBJ2-5; the match to TRBD2 covers 7 bases. The CDR3 has 17 amino acids. Trimming at V came to 1 base and at J to 2 bases, leaving 10 bases not matched to a gene. From germline, CDR1 is MDHEN and CDR2 SYDVKM. In DNA form, the CDR3 reads TGTGCCAGCAGTTTATTCCGGGGGGAACACATTCAAGAGACCCAGTACTTC. Protein sequence: CASSLFRGEHIQETQYF.

The V and J genes are TRBV10-3 and TRBJ2-7; D is uncertain. Germline V gene data show CDR1 as ENHRY and CDR2 as SYGVKD. V lost 4 bases and J 4 bases, leaving 8 bases between the germline ends. The CDR3 extends over 12 amino acids. The CDR3 region has the DNA TGTGCCATCAGTGCGCGTACGTACGAGCAGTACTTC. Protein: CAISARTYEQYF.

The chain is built from TRBV11-3 and TRBJ2-1; TRBD2 matches 16 bases. The CDR3 totals 15 residues. Germline CDR1 is SGHNT and CDR2 is YENEEA. V lost 5 bases to trimming and J lost 10 bases; unmatched junction nucleotides: 5. The CDR3 coding sequence is TGTGCCAGCAGCCCAGGGACTAGCGGGAGGGAAGAGCAGTTCTTC. Its translation is CASSPGTSGREEQFF.

The chain joins TRBV9 to TRBJ2-2; possible D gene TRBD1, 7 bases. Per germline, CDR1 SGDLS and CDR2 YYNGEE. Trimming removed 6 bases from V and 2 bases from J, with 14 bases in between. This CDR3 contains 15 residues. The CDR3 DNA sequence: TGTGCCAGCACACTCAGGGGGGTCAACACCGGGGAGCTGTTTTTT. As protein: CASTLRGVNTGELFF.

The chain combines TRBV5-6 with TRBJ2-7; the D gene is possibly TRBD1 (6 bases). The V end lost 4 bases, the J end lost 4 bases, and 9 bases lay between the germline ends. This CDR3 has 12 amino acids. Looked up from germline, CDR1 is SGHDT and CDR2 is YYEEEE. Here the CDR3 reads CASSLQGYEQYF. In DNA form, the CDR3 reads TGTGCCAGCAGCCTTCAGGGGTACGAGCAGTACTTC.

CDR3 sequence: CASTVGQGTYGYTF. CDR3 nucleotides: TGTGCCAGCACCGTCGGACAGGGGACGTATGGCTACACCTTC. The chain has TRBV28 and TRBJ1-2; 9 positions agree with TRBD1. This CDR3 contains 14 residues. CDR1 is MDHEN and CDR2 is SYDVKM in the germline V gene. J was trimmed by 5 bases and V by 7 bases; bases with no gene match: 8.

The gene calls are TRBV9 and TRBJ2-5; 8 nucleotides line up with TRBD1. Germline V gives CDR1 SGDLS, CDR2 YYNGEE. Germline trimming cut 4 bases from V and 5 bases from J; bases unmatched to any gene: 10. The CDR3 sequence is 15 residues long. The CDR3 nucleotides are TGTGCCAGCAGCCCAGGGACAGGCTGGGGGGAGACCCAGTACTTC. This sequence encodes CASSPGTGWGETQYF.

This chain connects TRBV3-1 (or the pseudogene TRBV3-2) to TRBJ2-7; the D gene is possibly TRBD1 (6 bases). Germline V gene data show CDR1 as LGHDT and CDR2 as YNNKEL (reference sequence). Trimming shortened V by 5 bases and J by 3 bases, and 8 bases separated the two germline ends. The CDR3 spans 12 residues. The CDR3 DNA reads TGTGCCAGCAGCATGGACAGCTACGAGCAGTACTTC. It yields the protein CASSMDSYEQYF.

The chain links TRBV11-1 to TRBJ1-1, with D tentatively TRBD1 (5 bases). The CDR3 extends over 14 amino acids. V was clipped by 6 bases and J by 7 bases, with 18 bases between them. Germline assignment: CDR1 SGHAT and CDR2 FQDESV (reference sequence). Here the CDR3 reads CASRNYKDTNEAFF. The CDR3, as DNA: TGTGCCAGCAGAAACTATAAGGACACGAATGAAGCTTTCTTT. Based on the CDR3 plus reference TRBV11-1 and TRBJ1-1, the full variable domain is EAEVAQSPRYKITEKSQAVAFWCDPISGHATLYWYRQILGQGPELLVQFQDESVVDDSQLPKDRFSAERLKGVDSTLKIQPAELGDSAMYLCASRNYKDTNEAFFGQGTRLTVV.

This rearrangement joins TRBV7-2 to TRBJ1-5; a possible D gene is TRBD1 (5 bases). CDR3 length: 15 residues. The germline gives CDR1 SGHTA, CDR2 FQGNSA. V was pared by 5 bases and J by 7 bases, with 18 bases between. The CDR3 bases are TGTGCCAGCAGCGTTGGGGGGGGATTCGTACAGCCCCAGCATTTT. This encodes CASSVGGGFVQPQHF.

This chain links TRBV18 with TRBJ1-1, with D perhaps TRBD1 (6 bases). The CDR3 has 14 residues. V shed 6 bases and J shed 1 base, with 12 bases lying between them. Germline CDR1 KGHSH, CDR2 LQKENI. CDR3 in DNA: TGTGCCAGCTCGGGCACAGGGCAGAACACTGAAGCTTTCTTT. This encodes CASSGTGQNTEAFF.

This CDR3 reads CASSLQGFGYNSPLHF. Here the CDR3 DNA reads TGTGCCAGCAGCCTACAGGGTTTTGGTTATAATTCACCCCTCCACTTT. This chain links TRBV7-6 with TRBJ1-6; TRBD1 might be the D (6 bases). V was pared by 5 bases and J by 4 bases, with 15 bases between. CDR3 length: 16 residues. Germline assignment: CDR1 SGHVS and CDR2 FNYEAQ.

J is TRBJ2-7 and V is TRBV7-6; 9 nucleotides line up with TRBD1. From germline, CDR1 is SGHVS and CDR2 FNYEAQ. This CDR3 has 15 amino acids. Trimming cost V 5 bases and J 0 bases; bases outside gene matches: 5. This CDR3 reads CASSPGTGLSYEQYF. The CDR3 DNA is TGTGCCAGCAGCCCCGGGACAGGGCTCTCCTACGAGCAGTACTTC. Together with reference TRBV7-6 and TRBJ2-7, the CDR3 gives the full variable domain: GAGVSQSPRYKVTKRGQDVALRCDPISGHVSLYWYRQALGQGPEFLTYFNYEAQQDKSGLPNDRFSAERPEGSISTLTIQRTEQRDSAMYRCASSPGTGLSYEQYFGPGTRLTVT.

This chain joins TRBV11-3 and TRBJ2-7, with a possible D match to TRBD2 (6 bases). The germline V gene has CDR1 SGHNT and CDR2 YENEEA. The V gene lost 3 bases and the J gene lost 3 bases, with 12 bases spanning the gap. There are 14 residues in the CDR3. The CDR3 here is CASSLGGRGYEQYF. CDR3 in DNA: TGTGCCAGCAGCTTGGGGGGTAGAGGCTACGAGCAGTACTTC.

The rearrangement joins TRBV30 to TRBJ1-6, with D tentatively TRBD1 (5 bases). Trimming removed 5 bases at V and 3 bases at J, with 8 bases between. The V gene's germline CDR1 is GTSNPN and CDR2 SVGIG (reference sequence). The CDR3 runs 13 residues. The CDR3 nucleotides read TGTGCCTGGGCCGGGGGCTATAATTCACCCCTCCACTTT. Protein sequence: CAWAGGYNSPLHF.